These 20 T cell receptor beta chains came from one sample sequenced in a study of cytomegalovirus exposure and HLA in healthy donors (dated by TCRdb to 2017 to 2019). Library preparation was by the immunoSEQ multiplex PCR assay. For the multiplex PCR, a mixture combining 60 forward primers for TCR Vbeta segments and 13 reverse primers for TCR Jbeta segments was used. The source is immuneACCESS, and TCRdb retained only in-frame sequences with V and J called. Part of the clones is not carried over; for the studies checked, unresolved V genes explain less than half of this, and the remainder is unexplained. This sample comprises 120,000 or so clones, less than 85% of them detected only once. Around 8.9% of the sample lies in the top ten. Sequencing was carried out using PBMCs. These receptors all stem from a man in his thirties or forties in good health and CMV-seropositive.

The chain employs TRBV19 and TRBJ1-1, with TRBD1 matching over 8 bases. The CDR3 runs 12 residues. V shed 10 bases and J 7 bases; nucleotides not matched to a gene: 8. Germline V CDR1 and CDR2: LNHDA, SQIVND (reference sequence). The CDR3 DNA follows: TGTGCCACTCCGGACAGGGTAATTGAAGCTTTCTTT. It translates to CATPDRVIEAFF.

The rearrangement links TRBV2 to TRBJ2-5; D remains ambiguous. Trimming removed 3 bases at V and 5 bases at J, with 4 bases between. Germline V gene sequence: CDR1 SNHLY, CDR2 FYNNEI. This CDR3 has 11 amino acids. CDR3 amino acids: CASSDEETQYF. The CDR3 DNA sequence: TGTGCCAGCAGTGACGAGGAGACCCAGTACTTC.

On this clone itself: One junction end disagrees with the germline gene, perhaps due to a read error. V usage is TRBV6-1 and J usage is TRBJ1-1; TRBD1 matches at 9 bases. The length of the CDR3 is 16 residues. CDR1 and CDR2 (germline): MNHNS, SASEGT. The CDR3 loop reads CAISEPNRGPNTEAFF. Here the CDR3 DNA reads TGTGCCATCAGTGAGCCCAACAGGGGGCCGAACACTGAAGCTTTCTTT.

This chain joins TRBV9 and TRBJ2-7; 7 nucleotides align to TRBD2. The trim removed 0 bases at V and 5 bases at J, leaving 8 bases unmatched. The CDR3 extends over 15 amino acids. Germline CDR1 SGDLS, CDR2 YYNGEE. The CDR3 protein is CASSVGEGIPNEQYF. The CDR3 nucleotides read TGTGCCAGCAGCGTAGGGGAGGGCATTCCGAACGAGCAGTACTTC.

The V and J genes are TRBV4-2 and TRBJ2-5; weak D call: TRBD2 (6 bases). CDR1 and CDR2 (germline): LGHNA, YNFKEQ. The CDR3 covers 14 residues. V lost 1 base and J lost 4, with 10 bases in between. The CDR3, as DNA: TGTGCCAGCAGCCAAGTTCTCGGGGGAGAGACCCAGTACTTC. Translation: CASSQVLGGETQYF.

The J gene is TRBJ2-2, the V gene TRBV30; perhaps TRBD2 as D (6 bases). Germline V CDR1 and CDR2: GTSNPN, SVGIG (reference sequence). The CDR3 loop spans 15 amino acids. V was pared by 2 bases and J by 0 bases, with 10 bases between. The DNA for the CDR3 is TGTGCCTGGAGTCGGGGCGGGGCGAACACCGGGGAGCTGTTTTTT. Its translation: CAWSRGGANTGELFF.

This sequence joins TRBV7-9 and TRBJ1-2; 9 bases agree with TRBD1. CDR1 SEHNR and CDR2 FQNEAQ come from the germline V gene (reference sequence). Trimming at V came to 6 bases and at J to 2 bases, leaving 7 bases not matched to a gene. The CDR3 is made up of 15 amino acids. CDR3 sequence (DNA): TGTGCCAGCAGACGTCCCGGGACAGGGAACTATGGCTACACCTTC. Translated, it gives CASRRPGTGNYGYTF.

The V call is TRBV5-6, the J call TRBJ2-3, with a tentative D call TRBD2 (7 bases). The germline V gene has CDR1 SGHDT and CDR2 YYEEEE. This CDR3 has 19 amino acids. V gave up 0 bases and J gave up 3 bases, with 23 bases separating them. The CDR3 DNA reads TGTGCCAGCAGCTTGGGGGGCCCCGTCGGGGGGCGCCGGACAGATACGCAGTATTTT. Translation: CASSLGGPVGGRRTDTQYF. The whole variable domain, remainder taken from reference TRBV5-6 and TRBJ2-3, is DAGVTQSPTHLIKTRGQQVTLRCSPKSGHDTVSWYQQALGQGPQFIFQYYEEEERQRGNFPDRFSGHQFPNYSSELNVNALLLGDSALYLCASSLGGPVGGRRTDTQYFGPGTRLTVL.

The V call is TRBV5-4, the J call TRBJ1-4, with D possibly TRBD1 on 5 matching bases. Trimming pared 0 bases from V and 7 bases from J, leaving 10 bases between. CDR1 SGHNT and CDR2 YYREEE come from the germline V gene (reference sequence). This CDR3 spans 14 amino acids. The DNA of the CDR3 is TGTGCCAGCAGCTTGGCAGGGCAAGGTGAAAAACTGTTTTTT. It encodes CASSLAGQGEKLFF.

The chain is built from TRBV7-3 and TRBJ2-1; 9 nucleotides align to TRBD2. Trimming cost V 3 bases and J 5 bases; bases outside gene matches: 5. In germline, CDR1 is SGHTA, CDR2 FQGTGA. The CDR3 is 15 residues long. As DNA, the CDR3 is TGTGCCAGCAGCTTTAGCGGGGGAGAGAACAATGAGCAGTTCTTC. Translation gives CASSFSGGENNEQFF.

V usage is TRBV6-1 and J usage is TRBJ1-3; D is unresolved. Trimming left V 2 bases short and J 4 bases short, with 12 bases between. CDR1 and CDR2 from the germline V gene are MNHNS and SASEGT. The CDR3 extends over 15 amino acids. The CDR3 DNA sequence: TGTGCCAGCAGTGAACCGGGTGAGGCAGGAAACACCATATATTTT. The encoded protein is CASSEPGEAGNTIYF.

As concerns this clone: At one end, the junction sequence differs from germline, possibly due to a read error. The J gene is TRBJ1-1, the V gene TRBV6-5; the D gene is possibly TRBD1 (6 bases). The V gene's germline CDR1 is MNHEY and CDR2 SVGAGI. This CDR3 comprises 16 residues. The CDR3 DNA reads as TGTGCCAGCAGTTACTCGGTTAAACAGGGCCTCACTGGAGCTTTCTTT. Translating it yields CASSYSVKQGLTGAFF.

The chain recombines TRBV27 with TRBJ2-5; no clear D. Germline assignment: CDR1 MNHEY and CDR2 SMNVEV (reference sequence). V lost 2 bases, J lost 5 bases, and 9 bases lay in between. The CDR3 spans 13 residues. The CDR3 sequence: CASSLTVSETQYF. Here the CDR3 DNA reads TGTGCCAGCAGTTTAACGGTCTCGGAGACCCAGTACTTC.

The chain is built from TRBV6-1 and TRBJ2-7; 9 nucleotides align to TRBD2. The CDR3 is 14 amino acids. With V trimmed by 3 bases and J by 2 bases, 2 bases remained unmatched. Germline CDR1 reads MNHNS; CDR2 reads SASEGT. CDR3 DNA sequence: TGTGCCAGCAGTGAGGGCGGGGGGGCCTACGAGCAGTACTTC. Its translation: CASSEGGGAYEQYF.

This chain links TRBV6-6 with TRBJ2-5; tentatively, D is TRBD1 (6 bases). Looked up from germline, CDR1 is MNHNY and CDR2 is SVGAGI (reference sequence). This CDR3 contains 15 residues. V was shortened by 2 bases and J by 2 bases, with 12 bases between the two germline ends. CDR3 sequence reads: CASSYPPRGQETQYF. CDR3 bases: TGTGCCAGCAGTTACCCCCCGAGGGGGCAAGAGACCCAGTACTTC.

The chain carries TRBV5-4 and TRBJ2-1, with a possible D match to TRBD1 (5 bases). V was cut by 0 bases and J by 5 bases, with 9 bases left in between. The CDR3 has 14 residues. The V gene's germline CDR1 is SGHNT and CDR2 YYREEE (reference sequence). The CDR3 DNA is TGTGCCAGCAGCTTGGGACAGCCCGACAATGAGCAGTTCTTC. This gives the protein CASSLGQPDNEQFF.

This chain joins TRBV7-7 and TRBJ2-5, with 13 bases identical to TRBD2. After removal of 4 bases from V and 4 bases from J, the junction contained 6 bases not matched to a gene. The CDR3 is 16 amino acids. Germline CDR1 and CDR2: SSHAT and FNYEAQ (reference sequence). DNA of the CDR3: TGTGCCAGCAGCTCCTTACTAGCGGGGGGGCTAGAGACCCAGTACTTC. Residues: CASSSLLAGGLETQYF.

CDR3 region: CAGTGVGGYGYTF. In DNA form, the CDR3 reads TGTGCCGGCACAGGGGTTGGTGGCTATGGCTACACCTTC. The genes are TRBV21-1 and TRBJ1-2; the table's TRBD1 call for D was not verified on the DNA. TRBV21-1 counts as a pseudogene. CDR3 length: 13 residues.

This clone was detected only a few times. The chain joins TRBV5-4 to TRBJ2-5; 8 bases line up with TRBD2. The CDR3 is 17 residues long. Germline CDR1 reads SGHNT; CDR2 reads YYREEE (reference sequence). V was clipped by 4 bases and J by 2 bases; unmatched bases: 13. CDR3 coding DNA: TGTGCCAGCAGCACCAAGGCCCCGGGACTAGGGCAAGAGACCCAGTACTTC. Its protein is CASSTKAPGLGQETQYF.

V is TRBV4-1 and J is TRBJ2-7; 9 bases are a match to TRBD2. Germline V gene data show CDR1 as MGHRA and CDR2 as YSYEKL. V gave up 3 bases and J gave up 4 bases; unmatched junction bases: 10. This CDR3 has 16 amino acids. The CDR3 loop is CASSQDPSGETYEQYF. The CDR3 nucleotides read TGCGCCAGCAGCCAGGATCCTAGCGGGGAAACGTACGAGCAGTACTTC.